These 12 T cell receptor beta chains share one sample of origin, sequenced in a study of blood T cells in healthy people across ages (dated by TCRdb to between 2014 and 2016). Library prep was done by 5' RACE. Sequencing took place on an Illumina HiSeq 2500. A second PCR of about 7 to 12 cycles was run with a J-beta primer mix and a sample-barcoded 5' primer. TCRdb handled the public reads itself, with Q25 trimming in fastp and clone calling in MiXCR, and kept productive beta chains. Here each entry gathers all rows of one CDR3 protein and keeps the most common genes and DNA. This sample is represented by fewer than 2,000,000 distinct CDR3 sequences; about 32% of them were singletons. Around 10% of the sample lies in the top ten. The sample consisted of blood. These receptors were collected from a woman aged 25 to 39 in good health.

This clonotype appeared a few times. The rearrangement links TRBV20-1 to TRBJ2-3, with 8 bases that match TRBD2. The V segment lost 8 bases and the J segment 1 base; nucleotides outside the gene matches: 5. The CDR3 is 13 residues long. Germline values: CDR1 DFQATT, CDR2 SNEGSKA (reference sequence). In nucleotides, the CDR3 is TGCAGTTGCGAGACTAGCGGCACAGATACGCAGTATTTT. Residues: CSCETSGTDTQYF.

This clonotype showed up just a few times. V gene TRBV7-9 combines with J gene TRBJ2-7; the match to TRBD2 covers 8 bases. This CDR3 is 18 amino acids long. CDR1 is SEHNR and CDR2 is FQNEAQ in the germline V gene (reference sequence). V lost 2 bases to trimming and J lost 5 bases; unmatched junction nucleotides: 17. The CDR3 region has the DNA TGTGCCAGCAGCTTATGGTCGGCTAGCGGGCAGAGGAAGGACGAGCAGTACTTC. Protein product: CASSLWSASGQRKDEQYF.

V and J are TRBV27 and TRBJ2-7, with 7 bases fitting TRBD2. The germline gives CDR1 MNHEY, CDR2 SMNVEV (reference sequence). This CDR3 contains 12 residues. V lost 6 bases, J lost 5 bases, and 4 bases stayed unmatched. CDR3 DNA sequence: TGTGCCAGCAGAGCGGGAAACAACGAGCAGTACTTC. Translating it yields CASRAGNNEQYF.

The rearrangement links TRBV20-1 to TRBJ1-2, with TRBD1 matching 8 bases. This CDR3 spans 14 amino acids. Germline trimming cut 6 bases from V and 2 bases from J; bases unmatched to any gene: 8. Germline lookup yields CDR1 DFQATT and CDR2 SNEGSKA (reference sequence). CDR3 sequence: CSATSGGVNYGYTF. The DNA for the CDR3 is TGCAGTGCCACGTCAGGGGGCGTGAACTATGGCTACACCTTC.

The CDR3 region has the DNA TGTGCCAGCAGCCCCACCAGGGGATGGTCCTTGCAGGATACGCAGTATTTT. Translation gives CASSPTRGWSLQDTQYF. This rearrangement joins TRBV9 to TRBJ2-3; D is perhaps TRBD1 (6 bases). Germline V gene lookup returns CDR1 SGDLS and CDR2 YYNGEE. This CDR3 spans 17 amino acids. V gave up 4 bases and J gave up 6 bases, with 24 bases separating them.

This chain connects TRBV20-1 to TRBJ2-3; D perhaps matches TRBD2 (6 bases). Looked up from germline, CDR1 is DFQATT and CDR2 is SNEGSKA (reference sequence). Trimming cost V 2 bases and J 5 bases, with 17 bases left between them. This CDR3 has 15 amino acids. The CDR3 region is CSARHPTRLGDTQYF. The CDR3 nucleotides are TGCAGTGCTAGACACCCGACTAGATTGGGAGATACGCAGTATTTT.

Only a few counts were recorded for this clonotype. The chain uses TRBV20-1 and TRBJ2-7, with 8 bases that match TRBD2. After removal of 0 bases from V and 0 bases from J, the junction contained 13 bases not matched to a gene. Germline CDR1 is DFQATT and CDR2 is SNEGSKA (reference sequence). The CDR3 consists of 18 residues. The CDR3 sequence is CSARDDLGLGRSSYEQYF. The CDR3 DNA reads TGCAGTGCTAGAGATGATTTGGGACTAGGAAGGTCCTCCTACGAGCAGTACTTC.

V usage is TRBV5-1 and J usage is TRBJ1-5, with 9 nucleotides matching TRBD1. CDR1 and CDR2 (germline): SGHRS, YFSETQ. V lost 2 bases to trimming and J lost 6 bases; unmatched junction nucleotides: 3. CDR3 size: 14 residues. The CDR3 spells CASSFSTGGQPQHF. The CDR3 DNA sequence: TGCGCCAGCAGCTTTTCGACAGGGGGTCAGCCCCAGCATTTT.

The CDR3 coding sequence is TGTGCCAGCAGCTCGCTAGGCAGGGGGCGAAATTCACCCCTCCACTTT. Translation: CASSSLGRGRNSPLHF. The gene calls are TRBV7-9 and TRBJ1-6, with 8 positions matching TRBD1. The V segment lost 4 bases and the J segment 7 bases; nucleotides outside the gene matches: 9. The CDR3 has 16 amino acids. From germline, CDR1 is SEHNR and CDR2 FQNEAQ (reference sequence).

Here the CDR3 DNA reads TGCGCCAGCAGGGGACTACCGGGAGCGACTGAGCAGTACTTC. Translated: CASRGLPGATEQYF. The rearrangement joins TRBV10-1 to TRBJ2-5; 7 bases are a match to TRBD2. Germline V lookup: CDR1 WNHNN, CDR2 SYGVQD (reference sequence). The CDR3 runs to 14 residues. With 6 bases clipped from V and 11 bases from J, the junction kept 15 bases outside the gene matches.

The chain recombines TRBV20-1 with TRBJ2-2; no reliable D call. V was pared by 3 bases and J by 6 bases, with 8 bases between. Germline CDR1 and CDR2: DFQATT and SNEGSKA (reference sequence). The CDR3 has 12 amino acids. The CDR3: CSASGAPGELFF. In DNA, the CDR3 is TGCAGTGCTAGTGGAGCCCCCGGGGAGCTGTTTTTT.

This clonotype was counted only a few times. V and J are TRBV7-3 and TRBJ2-3, with a possible D match to TRBD2 (6 bases). V was cut by 0 bases and J by 1 base, with 11 bases left in between. Germline V gene lookup returns CDR1 SGHTA and CDR2 FQGTGA. This CDR3 contains 16 residues. In DNA, the CDR3 is TGTGCCAGCAGCTTAACTACCGGGAGCGGCACAGATACGCAGTATTTT. Amino acids: CASSLTTGSGTDTQYF.